This T cell receptor (beta chain) was obtained from a study of CD8+ T cells in alopecia areata. This clone was counted a single time. Sequencing relied on a cDNA template that was reverse transcribed from extracted RNA. TCRdb's copy holds only in-frame clones and misses some; the assay was immunoSEQ multiplex PCR. The sample has fewer than 250,000 clones, 50% to 60% seen once. This CDR3 comprises 13 residues. The germline V gene has CDR1 MNHEY and CDR2 SVGAGI. Between the trimmed V and J ends, which lost 2 bases and 2 bases, there was a span of 7 bases. Treatment defined: oral pan-JAK inhibitor, 5-10 mg twice daily.

V usage is TRBV6-5 and J usage is TRBJ2-7, with D tentatively TRBD1 (6 bases). The TCR sequence derives from a human donor with alopecia areata. This specimen was CD4+ T cells sorted from blood, taken at week 4, from a patient treated with tofacitinib. CDR3 DNA: TGTGCCAGCAGTTACGGACAGACCTACGAGCAGTACTTC. Residues: CASSYGQTYEQYF.